This T cell receptor beta chain was recorded in a study of T cell repertoires in cytomegalovirus infection. Regarding the study as a whole: Carriers of CMV plus the relevant HLA were identified by cumulative public TCR beta family frequency.

One entry per CDR3 protein, called by TCRdb with MiXCR from the reads. The sample lists fewer than 400,000 distinct CDR3 sequences; less than 20% were seen once. This clonotype has more than one count but fewer than ten. The antigen is undetermined. The sequencing input was PBMCs. The sequence was obtained from a human donor in good health (CMV status not recorded). Some clones in this sample may be carry-over from other donors' samples.

The CDR3 sequence is CASSFRLNPGTEAFF. In DNA, the CDR3 is TGTGCCAGCAGCTTCCGACTGAACCCGGGCACTGAAGCTTTCTTT. The V gene is TRBV5-6, the J gene TRBJ1-1, with D hard to call. The CDR3 runs to 15 residues. With 2 bases removed from V and 4 bases from J, the gap between germline ends came to 15 bases. Germline values: CDR1 SGHDT, CDR2 YYEEEE.